Below are 15 T cell receptor beta chains sequenced from a single sample in a study of control samples from healthy donors and cancer patients. The assay was immunoSEQ multiplex PCR, and TCRdb's table has in-frame clones only and misses some. The sample contains tens of thousands of clones, 75% to 85% of which appear only once. Sequencing was performed on blood. The receptors stem from a man aged 55 to 70 in good health.

The gene calls are TRBV6-2 or TRBV6-3 and TRBJ2-7, with D possibly TRBD2 on 6 matching bases. Germline assignment: CDR1 MNHEY and CDR2 SVGEGT. The V end lost 0 bases, the J end lost 12 bases, and 18 bases lay between the germline ends. This CDR3 has 14 residues. CDR3 nucleotides: TGTGCCAGCAGTTACTCCTCGATTGACTACGGGGGGTACTTC. Its translation is CASSYSSIDYGGYF.

The chain uses TRBV3-1 (or the pseudogene TRBV3-2) and TRBJ1-3; D remains ambiguous. V dropped 4 bases and J dropped 0 bases, with 4 bases sitting between them. The germline gives CDR1 LGHDT, CDR2 YNNKEL (reference sequence). This CDR3 has 13 residues. The CDR3 sequence is CASSLHSGNTIYF. As DNA, the CDR3 is TGTGCCAGCAGCCTTCACTCTGGAAACACCATATATTTT.

V gene TRBV29-1 combines with J gene TRBJ2-1; weak D call: TRBD2 (5 bases). Trimming removed 4 bases from V and 8 bases from J, with 6 bases in between. CDR1 is SQVTM, CDR2 ANQGSEA, per germline. The CDR3 is made up of 10 amino acids. The CDR3 loop reads CSVGSDEQFF. The CDR3 region has the DNA TGCAGCGTTGGTAGCGATGAGCAGTTCTTC.

The V call is TRBV7-9, the J call TRBJ1-6, with 7 nucleotides matching TRBD1. The CDR3 has 14 residues. V shed 2 bases, J shed 7 bases, and the junction held 2 bases outside the gene matches. The germline CDR1 and CDR2 sequences are SEHNR and FQNEAQ (reference sequence). CDR3 in amino acids: CASSLQGGNSPLHF. DNA for the CDR3: TGTGCCAGCAGCTTACAGGGGGGAAATTCACCCCTCCACTTT.

The CDR3 sequence: CSASGTSGLTDTQYF. The CDR3, as DNA: TGCAGTGCTAGTGGGACTAGCGGGTTGACAGATACGCAGTATTTT. The chain combines TRBV20-1 with TRBJ2-3; 12 bases map to TRBD2. Trimming removed 3 bases from V and 3 bases from J; junction bases left unmatched: 4. The CDR3 has 15 residues. Per the germline V gene, CDR1 is DFQATT and CDR2 is SNEGSKA (reference sequence).

CDR3 residues: CSVEGLGLAGTYNEQFF. CDR3 coding DNA: TGCAGCGTTGAAGGTCTGGGTCTAGCGGGGACCTACAATGAGCAGTTCTTC. The chain couples TRBV29-1 to TRBJ2-1; the match to TRBD2 covers 9 bases. Germline V gives CDR1 SQVTM, CDR2 ANQGSEA. V lost 1 base, J lost 2 bases, and 9 bases stayed unmatched. CDR3 length: 17 residues.

The V call is TRBV7-2, the J call TRBJ1-3; 9 bases line up with TRBD1. The junction had 3 bases not matched to a gene; V was cut back by 5 bases and J by 1 base. Germline V gives CDR1 SGHTA, CDR2 FQGNSA. The CDR3 length is 15 residues. CDR3 in amino acids: CASSAQGASGNTIYF. The DNA of the CDR3 is TGTGCCAGCAGCGCACAGGGGGCTTCTGGAAACACCATATATTTT.

This clone came up a few times. The chain has TRBV6-1 and TRBJ1-5, with TRBD1 as a possible D gene (6 bases). Germline V CDR1 and CDR2: MNHNS, SASEGT. V shed 2 bases and J shed 0 bases, with 11 bases lying between them. The CDR3 consists of 16 residues. The CDR3 bases are TGTGCCAGCAGTGAATCCCGGACAGCTAGCAATCAGCCCCAGCATTTT. This sequence encodes CASSESRTASNQPQHF.

This chain joins TRBV5-1 and TRBJ1-6, with a tentative D call TRBD1 (5 bases). Trimming took 0 bases from V and 5 from J, leaving 9 bases between them. This CDR3 region has 15 residues. Germline CDR1 SGHRS, CDR2 YFSETQ. CDR3: CASSLVGTDNSPLHF. In DNA form, the CDR3 reads TGCGCCAGCAGCTTGGTCGGGACCGATAATTCACCCCTCCACTTT.

The chain recombines TRBV6-5 with TRBJ2-1; 9 nucleotides match TRBD2. The germline V gene has CDR1 MNHEY and CDR2 SVGAGI. CDR3 size: 15 residues. V gave up 6 bases and J gave up 2 bases; unmatched junction bases: 5. The chain's CDR3 is CASRLSGSTYNEQFF. CDR3 in DNA: TGTGCCAGCAGACTTAGCGGGAGCACCTACAATGAGCAGTTCTTC.

This clone was recorded a few times. The V gene is TRBV7-9, the J gene TRBJ1-2; the D gene is possibly TRBD1 (6 bases). Germline lookup yields CDR1 SEHNR and CDR2 FQNEAQ (reference sequence). Trimming stripped 2 bases from V and 6 bases from J, with 19 bases between. The CDR3 spans 16 residues. The CDR3 is CASSLQGPFQMDGYTF. CDR3 DNA: TGTGCCAGCAGCTTACAGGGGCCGTTTCAAATGGATGGCTACACCTTC.

The J gene is TRBJ2-7, the V gene TRBV30; D remains unclear. Germline-derived CDR1 and CDR2 are GTSNPN and SVGIG (reference sequence). CDR3 length: 15 residues. Trimming removed 2 bases from V and 0 bases from J, with 14 bases in between. CDR3 bases: TGTGCCTGGAGTCCAGACTCAGCGAGCTCCTACGAGCAGTACTTC. As protein: CAWSPDSASSYEQYF. Supplemented by reference TRBV30 and TRBJ2-7, the full variable domain reads SQTIHQWPATLVQPVGSPLSLECTVEGTSNPNLYWYRQAAGRGLQLLFYSVGIGQISSEVPQNLSASRPQDRQFILSSKKLLLSDSGFYLCAWSPDSASSYEQYFGPGTRLTVT.

J is TRBJ2-1 and V is TRBV7-3; no firm D call. V was shortened by 4 bases and J by 9 bases, with 7 bases between the two germline ends. The length of the CDR3 is 11 residues. Germline V CDR1 and CDR2: SGHTA, FQGTGA. CDR3 sequence: CASSSAGEQFF. In DNA, the CDR3 is TGTGCCAGCAGCTCGGCAGGTGAGCAGTTCTTC.

V gene TRBV18 combines with J gene TRBJ2-7, with TRBD1 identical over 8 bases. The J segment lost 3 bases and the V segment lost 4 bases, leaving 5 bases of the junction unmatched. Germline values: CDR1 KGHSH, CDR2 LQKENI. The length of the CDR3 is 14 residues. The CDR3 reads CASSLTGGFYEQYF. In nucleotides, the CDR3 is TGTGCCAGCTCACTCACAGGGGGTTTCTACGAGCAGTACTTC.

This clone was detected once. The V call is TRBV6-5, the J call TRBJ2-1; 14 nucleotides align to TRBD2. CDR1 is MNHEY and CDR2 is SVGAGI in the germline V gene. V lost 4 bases and J lost 8; bases outside the gene matches: 4. The length of the CDR3 is 15 residues. CDR3 region: CASSFGTSGSHEQFF. The CDR3 nucleotides are TGTGCCAGCAGTTTCGGGACTAGCGGGAGTCATGAGCAGTTCTTC.